Shown below are 14 T cell receptor beta chains from a single sample sequenced in a study of human T cells and chemical hapten exposure (dated by TCRdb to about 2021). This specimen's time point label, per the study, means: patch test 1, 2 weeks after DPC sensitization. The treatment or condition label, as the study defines it: therapeutic diphenylcyclopropenone sensitization with weekly scalp DPC. The protocol used for the library was RACE. The sample was run on a NextSeq 500. Using fastp trimming at Q25 and MiXCR clonotype assembly, TCRdb reanalyzed the public sequencing data and kept in-frame beta chains. Each entry is one CDR3 protein sequence, shown with its most common DNA and genes. In this sample the table shows under 450,000 distinct CDR3 sequences, 4% to 5.5% of which occur a single time. The ten largest account for roughly 2.4% of the sample. Sequencing used whole blood, obtained in connection with sensitization to the hapten diphenylcyclopropenone (DPC). These receptor sequences come from a woman in her forties or fifties with alopecia areata. Some clones in this sample may be carry-over from other donors' samples.

This clonotype was detected many times. This chain joins TRBV23-1 and TRBJ1-5; D not certain. TRBV23-1 is reported as an ORF; its role is uncertain. Trimming cost V 10 bases and J 2 bases, with 9 bases left between them. This CDR3 spans 12 amino acids. CDR3 coding DNA: TGCGCCAATCTAAGGGGCAATCAGCCCCAGCATTTT. Protein: CANLRGNQPQHF.

CDR3 sequence: CASSHRGTGIIQATDTQYF. CDR3 bases: TGTGCCAGCAGCCATCGCGGGACAGGTATTATCCAGGCCACAGATACGCAGTATTTT. The chain has TRBV3-1 and TRBJ2-3; 8 positions match TRBD1. The junction had 16 bases not matched to a gene; V was cut back by 3 bases and J by 2 bases. Looked up from germline, CDR1 is LGHDT and CDR2 is YNNKEL (reference sequence). The CDR3 extends over 19 amino acids.

This clonotype appeared a few times. CDR3 sequence reads: CASSPRDRVWETQYF. Written as DNA, the CDR3 is TGTGCCAGCAGTCCACGGGACAGGGTATGGGAGACCCAGTACTTC. This chain links TRBV27 with TRBJ2-5; 9 nucleotides line up with TRBD1. After removal of 5 bases from V and 5 bases from J, the junction contained 9 bases not matched to a gene. This CDR3 comprises 15 residues. Germline CDR1 and CDR2: MNHEY and SMNVEV (reference sequence).

The table lists this clonotype with a few counts. The chain links TRBV20-1 to TRBJ2-7; D perhaps matches TRBD2 (5 bases). The germline gives CDR1 DFQATT, CDR2 SNEGSKA (reference sequence). The CDR3 runs to 16 residues. With 1 base removed from V and 9 bases from J, the gap between germline ends came to 25 bases. CDR3 residues: CSARARGRGLPNGQYF. Written as DNA, the CDR3 is TGCAGTGCTAGAGCCCGAGGACGCGGGCTCCCAAATGGGCAGTACTTC.

This clonotype came up many times. The rearrangement links TRBV29-1 to TRBJ2-7; TRBD1 might be the D (6 bases). Trimming pared 2 bases from V and 2 bases from J, leaving 16 bases between. The CDR3 is made up of 15 amino acids. Germline-derived CDR1 and CDR2 are SQVTM and ANQGSEA. The CDR3 DNA reads as TGCAGCGTTGAAACCGGGACAATAAGCGCCTACGAGCAGTACTTC. Protein sequence: CSVETGTISAYEQYF.

Remarks on this clonotype: A clone one base away is much larger, so this may be a read error. This sequence joins TRBV5-6 and TRBJ2-1; the match to TRBD1 covers 8 bases. Germline values: CDR1 SGHDT, CDR2 YYEEEE. The V gene end was trimmed by 6 bases and the J gene end by 4 bases; junction bases not matched to a gene: 18. The CDR3 is 18 amino acids. CDR3 region: CASTGSKKGQVIYNEQFF. The DNA for the CDR3 is TGTGCCAGCACCGGATCAAAAAAGGGACAGGTGATTTACAATGAGCAGTTCTTC.

Many counts were recorded for this clonotype. The chain links TRBV11-2 to TRBJ2-3; 11 bases map to TRBD2. CDR1 is SGHAT, CDR2 FQNNGV, per germline. The CDR3 has 15 amino acids. Trimming cost V 5 bases and J 6 bases; bases outside gene matches: 7. The CDR3 region is CASSPSGTSGDTQYF. The CDR3 DNA is TGTGCCAGCAGCCCTTCCGGGACTAGCGGCGATACGCAGTATTTT.

This clonotype was picked up a small number of times. The rearrangement links TRBV6-6 to TRBJ1-5; D gene ambiguous. Germline V gives CDR1 MNHNY, CDR2 SVGAGI (reference sequence). V was pared by 0 bases and J by 0 bases, with 15 bases between. The CDR3 runs 18 residues. The CDR3: CASSYSRRSRYSNQPQHF. CDR3 coding DNA: TGTGCCAGCAGTTACTCGAGACGGAGCCGATATAGCAATCAGCCCCAGCATTTT.

The sample holds many counts of this clonotype. V is TRBV7-9 and J is TRBJ2-1; 7 positions agree with TRBD2. CDR3 length equals 15 residues. V trimming: 5 bases; J trimming: 12 bases; junction bases outside the gene matches: 16. CDR1 SEHNR and CDR2 FQNEAQ come from the germline V gene (reference sequence). This chain's CDR3 is CASSLLGLAAVGQFF. The CDR3 DNA reads TGTGCCAGCAGCCTACTAGGGCTAGCGGCAGTGGGGCAGTTCTTC.

This clonotype was counted between two and nine times. The genes are TRBV2 and TRBJ1-5; TRBD1 might be the D (5 bases). Deletions cut 5 bases from V and 5 bases from J, with 13 bases between. CDR1 SNHLY and CDR2 FYNNEI come from the germline V gene. This CDR3 spans 14 amino acids. CDR3 sequence reads: CASSSTEPDQPQHF. As DNA, the CDR3 is TGTGCCAGCAGTTCGACAGAGCCCGATCAGCCCCAGCATTTT.

This clonotype has ten or more counts. The CDR3 DNA sequence: TGTGCCAGCAGCTCGAGCAGTGACCCAACCTACGAGCAGTACTTC. This sequence encodes CASSSSSDPTYEQYF. The J gene is TRBJ2-7, the V gene TRBV7-9; unclear D gene. V dropped 4 bases and J dropped 2 bases, with 15 bases sitting between them. The length of the CDR3 is 15 residues. Germline V gene data show CDR1 as SEHNR and CDR2 as FQNEAQ (reference sequence).

This clonotype was seen ten or more times. The chain uses TRBV6-2 or TRBV6-3 and TRBJ2-5, with D perhaps matching TRBD1 or TRBD2 (5 bases each). The length of the CDR3 is 13 residues. V was trimmed by 8 bases and J by 5 bases, leaving 15 bases between them. Germline V gene sequence: CDR1 MNHEY, CDR2 SVGEGT. The CDR3 bases are TGTGCCAGCTCCGGGGCCAGCGGCGAGACCCAGTACTTC. This translates into CASSGASGETQYF.

This clonotype has at least ten counts. V gene TRBV5-1 combines with J gene TRBJ2-3; TRBD1 matches at 8 bases. V lost 4 bases and J lost 2; bases outside the gene matches: 6. CDR1 and CDR2 from the germline V gene are SGHRS and YFSETQ. The CDR3 consists of 15 residues. The CDR3 nucleotides are TGCGCCAGCAGCCCGGGACAGGCCTCCACAGATACGCAGTATTTT. Protein product: CASSPGQASTDTQYF.

The sample holds many counts of this clonotype. The chain joins TRBV3-1 to TRBJ2-7; no firm D call. The CDR3 length is 14 residues. Trimming stripped 3 bases from V and 6 bases from J, with 15 bases between. Germline V lookup: CDR1 LGHDT, CDR2 YNNKEL (reference sequence). The CDR3 DNA reads as TGTGCCAGCAGCCAGGGAAGAGAACGCTCCGAGCAGTACTTC. Translating gives CASSQGRERSEQYF.